This T cell receptor beta chain was identified during a study of blood T cell repertoires in COVID-19. Study summary: Samples came from the United States, Italy and Spain, spanning acute and convalescent COVID-19. In each case, the material was cDNA or gDNA derived from T cells, B-cell-depleted T cells, or PBMCs.

This CDR3 region has 14 residues. The germline V gene has CDR1 SEHNR and CDR2 FQNEAQ (reference sequence). The J segment lost 1 base and the V segment lost 7 bases, leaving 6 bases of the junction unmatched. There are a few counts of this clone. How the authors handled the data: The assay estimated nucleated cells by amplifying reference gene primers. Sequencing used immunoSEQ multiplex PCR; TCRdb keeps in-frame clones, though not all of them. The DNA gave D and trimming, while V, J and clone size come from that table. The repertoire has 150,000 to 200,000 clones, more than 75% of them found once; the top ten carry about 4.5%.

The chain combines TRBV7-9 with TRBJ1-1; 7 bases are shared with TRBD1. The receptor's source is a human donor in a cohort sampled during active COVID-19. The source material was peripheral blood. The CDR3 sequence is CASIPGTANTEAFF. The CDR3 DNA sequence: TGTGCCAGCATCCCCGGGACAGCGAACACTGAAGCTTTCTTT. Together with reference TRBV7-9 and TRBJ1-1, the CDR3 gives the full variable domain: DTGVSQNPRHKITKRGQNVTFRCDPISEHNRLYWYRQTLGQGPEFLTYFQNEAQLEKSRLLSDRFSAERPKGSFSTLEIQRTEQGDSAMYLCASIPGTANTEAFFGQGTRLTVV.